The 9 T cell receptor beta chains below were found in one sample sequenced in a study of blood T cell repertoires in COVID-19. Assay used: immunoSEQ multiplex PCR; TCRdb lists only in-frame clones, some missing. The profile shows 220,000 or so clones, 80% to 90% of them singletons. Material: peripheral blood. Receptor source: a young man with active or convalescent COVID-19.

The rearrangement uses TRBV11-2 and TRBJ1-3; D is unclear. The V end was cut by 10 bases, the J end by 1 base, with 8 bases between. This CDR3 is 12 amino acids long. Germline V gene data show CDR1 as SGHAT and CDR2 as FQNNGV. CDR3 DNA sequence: TGTGCCACCGCGGGTTCTGGAAACACCATATATTTT. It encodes CATAGSGNTIYF. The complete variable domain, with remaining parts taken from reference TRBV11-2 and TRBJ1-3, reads EAGVAQSPRYKIIEKRQSVAFWCNPISGHATLYWYQQILGQGPKLLIQFQNNGVVDDSQLPKDRFSAERLKGVDSTLKIQPAKLEDSAVYLCATAGSGNTIYFGEGSWLTVV.

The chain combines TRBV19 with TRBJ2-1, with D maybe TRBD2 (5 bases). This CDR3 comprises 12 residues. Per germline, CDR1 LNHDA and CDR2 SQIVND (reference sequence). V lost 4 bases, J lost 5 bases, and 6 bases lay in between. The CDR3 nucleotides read TGTGCCAGTAGTAGGAGGAACAATGAGCAGTTCTTC. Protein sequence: CASSRRNNEQFF.

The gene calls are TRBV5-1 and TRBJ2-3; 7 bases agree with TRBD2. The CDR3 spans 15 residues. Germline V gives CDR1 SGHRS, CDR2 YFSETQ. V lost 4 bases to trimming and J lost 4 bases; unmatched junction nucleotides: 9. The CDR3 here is CASSPGTKPPDTQYF. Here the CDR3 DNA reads TGCGCCAGCAGCCCCGGGACTAAGCCCCCAGATACGCAGTATTTT.

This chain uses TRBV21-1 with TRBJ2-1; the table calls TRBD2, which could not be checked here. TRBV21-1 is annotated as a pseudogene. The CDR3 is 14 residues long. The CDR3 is CASSPRTADNEQFF. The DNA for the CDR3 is TGTGCCAGCAGCCCCCGAACAGCGGACAATGAGCAGTTCTTC.

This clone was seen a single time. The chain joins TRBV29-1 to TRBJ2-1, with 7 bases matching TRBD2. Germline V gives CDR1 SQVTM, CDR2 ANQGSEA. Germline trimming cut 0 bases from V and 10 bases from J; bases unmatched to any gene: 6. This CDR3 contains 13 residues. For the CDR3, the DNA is TGCAGCGTTGAAGATCTAAACGGGGGGGAGCAGTTCTTC. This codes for CSVEDLNGGEQFF.

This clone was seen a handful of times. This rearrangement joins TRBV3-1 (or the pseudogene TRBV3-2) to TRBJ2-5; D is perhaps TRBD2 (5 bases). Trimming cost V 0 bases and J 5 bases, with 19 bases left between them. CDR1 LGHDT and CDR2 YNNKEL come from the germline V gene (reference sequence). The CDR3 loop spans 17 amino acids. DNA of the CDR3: TGTGCCAGCAGCCAAGAGGGTGCAGGAGGCTTGGAGGAGACCCAGTACTTC. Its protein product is CASSQEGAGGLEETQYF.

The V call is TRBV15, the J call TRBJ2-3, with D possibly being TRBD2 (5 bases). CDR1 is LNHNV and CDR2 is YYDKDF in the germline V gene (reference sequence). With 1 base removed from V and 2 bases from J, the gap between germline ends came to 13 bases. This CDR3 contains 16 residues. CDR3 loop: CATSRVLQRNTDTQYF. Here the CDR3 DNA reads TGTGCCACCAGCAGAGTCTTACAGCGGAACACAGATACGCAGTATTTT. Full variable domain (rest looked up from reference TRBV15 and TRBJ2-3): DAMVIQNPRYQVTQFGKPVTLSCSQTLNHNVMYWYQQKSSQAPKLLFHYYDKDFNNEADTPDNFQSRRPNTSFCFLDIRSPGLGDTAMYLCATSRVLQRNTDTQYFGPGTRLTVL.

CDR3 protein: CASSRTSGTSYEQYF. DNA of the CDR3: TGTGCCAGCAGCCGGACTAGCGGGACTTCCTACGAGCAGTACTTC. The rearrangement uses TRBV27 and TRBJ2-7; 12 bases match TRBD2. From germline, CDR1 is MNHEY and CDR2 SMNVEV (reference sequence). The V gene end was trimmed by 6 bases and the J gene end by 1 base; junction bases not matched to a gene: 4. The CDR3 totals 15 residues.

The CDR3 bases are TGTGCCAGCAGTGAAAGGGGCTTCAGTCAGCCCCAGCATTTT. Translation: CASSERGFSQPQHF. This rearrangement joins TRBV2 to TRBJ1-5, with a tentative D call TRBD1 (5 bases). CDR1 and CDR2 from the germline V gene are SNHLY and FYNNEI. The CDR3 has 14 residues. Trimming pared 2 bases from V and 6 bases from J, leaving 11 bases between.